This T cell receptor beta chain was observed in a study of Ad26.COV2.S vaccination and SARS-CoV-2 variants. Sequenced by immunoSEQ multiplex PCR; TCRdb stores in-frame clones only, minus some. Among approximately 250,000 clones listed, around nine tenths were seen once. Treatment described: some 19 received Ad26.COV2.S at low or high dose, single or two shots; roughly five received placebo; per-sample allocation not given. The samples were gathered on day 63 after the first injection of vaccine or placebo. The sequence derives from a person aged 18-65 years who received the Ad26.COV2.S COVID-19 vaccine or a placebo. The sequencing here drew on peripheral blood, taken in a trial of Ad26.COV2.S vaccine versus placebo.

This CDR3 is CASSSRAGGSYNEQFF. The CDR3 DNA is TGTGCCAGCAGTTCACGTGCCGGGGGATCCTACAATGAGCAGTTCTTC. The chain couples TRBV6-2 or TRBV6-3 to TRBJ2-1; a weak D match, TRBD2 (6 bases). V gave up 4 bases and J gave up 1 base, with 14 bases separating them. The germline CDR1 and CDR2 sequences are MNHEY and SVGEGT. The CDR3 length is 16 residues.